This passage covers 31 T cell receptor beta chains from one sample sequenced in a study of shared clonotypes between healthy human individuals. The repertoire was sequenced with immunoSEQ multiplex PCR; TCRdb's copy has only in-frame clones and lacks some. Among about 1,500,000 clones, more than 95% were seen once, and the ten largest hold 0.95% to 1.5%. The specimen was naive CD4+ T cells sorted from blood. Subset here: CD45RA+ positively selected. These receptors all stem from a man aged 25 to 40 in good health.

This chain joins TRBV15 and TRBJ1-2, with TRBD1 matching over 7 bases. J lost 1 base, V lost 1 base, and 6 bases had no gene match. Germline CDR1 LNHNV, CDR2 YYDKDF (reference sequence). The CDR3 sequence is 16 residues long. The CDR3 protein is CATSRVGQGVNYGYTF. The DNA for the CDR3 is TGTGCCACCAGCAGAGTTGGCCAGGGGGTTAACTATGGCTACACCTTC. Combining the CDR3 with reference TRBV15 and TRBJ1-2 gives the whole variable domain DAMVIQNPRYQVTQFGKPVTLSCSQTLNHNVMYWYQQKSSQAPKLLFHYYDKDFNNEADTPDNFQSRRPNTSFCFLDIRSPGLGDTAMYLCATSRVGQGVNYGYTFGSGTRLTVV.

The chain links TRBV30 to TRBJ1-1; 8 bases line up with TRBD1. The CDR3 sequence is 15 residues long. Losses at the gene ends were 1 base for V and 5 bases for J; bases not matched to a gene: 9. The V gene's germline CDR1 is GTSNPN and CDR2 SVGIG (reference sequence). This CDR3 reads CAWSGRGRFWTEAFF. In nucleotides, the CDR3 is TGTGCCTGGAGTGGCAGGGGGCGGTTTTGGACTGAAGCTTTCTTT.

The chain employs TRBV10-3 and TRBJ2-7, with TRBD2 matching over 8 bases. Germline V gene sequence: CDR1 ENHRY, CDR2 SYGVKD. V lost 10 bases, J lost 2 bases, and 7 bases stayed unmatched. The CDR3 consists of 13 residues. This chain's CDR3 is CATASGQTYEQYF. The CDR3 DNA follows: TGTGCCACAGCTAGCGGGCAAACCTACGAGCAGTACTTC.

The rearrangement links TRBV7-3 to TRBJ1-5; no reliable D call. V dropped 1 base and J dropped 3 bases, with 4 bases sitting between them. The CDR3 has 13 residues. Germline assignment: CDR1 SGHTA and CDR2 FQGTGA. CDR3 in DNA: TGTGCCAGCAGCTTAAATCTCAATCAGCCCCAGCATTTT. Translated: CASSLNLNQPQHF.

The chain couples TRBV13 to TRBJ2-7; 7 bases match TRBD2. Germline values: CDR1 PRHDT, CDR2 FYEKMQ (reference sequence). CDR3 length: 14 residues. The V gene end was trimmed by 5 bases and the J gene end by 2 bases; junction bases not matched to a gene: 6. CDR3 region: CASSRGGGAYEQYF. CDR3 DNA sequence: TGTGCCAGCAGCCGCGGGGGTGGGGCCTACGAGCAGTACTTC. Looking up the rest from reference TRBV13 and TRBJ2-7 gives the full variable domain: AAGVIQSPRHLIKEKRETATLKCYPIPRHDTVYWYQQGPGQDPQFLISFYEKMQSDKGSIPDRFSAQQFSDYHSELNMSSLELGDSALYFCASSRGGGAYEQYFGPGTRLTVT.

The rearrangement joins TRBV9 to TRBJ1-1; D not resolved. Deletions cut 0 bases from V and 3 bases from J, with 6 bases between. Per the germline V gene, CDR1 is SGDLS and CDR2 is YYNGEE. This CDR3 contains 13 residues. The CDR3 reads CASSVELDTEAFF. The CDR3 DNA is TGTGCCAGCAGCGTAGAGCTGGACACTGAAGCTTTCTTT.

J is TRBJ2-7 and V is TRBV27, with D perhaps matching TRBD1 (6 bases). The germline V gene encodes CDR1 MNHEY and CDR2 SMNVEV (reference sequence). The V and J ends lost 6 bases and 7 bases respectively, with 22 bases between them. The CDR3 length is 15 residues. As DNA, the CDR3 is TGTGCCAGCAGCCCACGCAGGGGCGGATTTAGTGAGCAGTACTTC. Its protein is CASSPRRGGFSEQYF.

This clone appeared once. V is TRBV2 and J is TRBJ2-7; 7 bases agree with TRBD2. J gave up 4 bases and V 5 bases, and 5 bases lay outside the gene matches. Germline V gives CDR1 SNHLY, CDR2 FYNNEI. CDR3 length: 13 residues. CDR3 bases: TGTGCCAGCAGTTCTCAGCGGGATTACGAGCAGTACTTC. This codes for CASSSQRDYEQYF.

Points on this clone: This CDR3 is also generated by other DNA sequences in the sample. The V call is TRBV5-1, the J call TRBJ1-1, with 7 bases aligning to TRBD1. The V segment lost 5 bases and the J segment 3 bases; nucleotides outside the gene matches: 4. Germline V lookup: CDR1 SGHRS, CDR2 YFSETQ. The CDR3 has 13 residues. CDR3 coding DNA: TGCGCCAGCAGTTATACAGGGGACACTGAAGCTTTCTTT. This sequence encodes CASSYTGDTEAFF.

This sequence joins TRBV5-5 and TRBJ2-1, with 10 bases lining up with TRBD2. V was clipped by 4 bases and J by 2 bases; unmatched bases: 6. This CDR3 contains 16 residues. CDR1 and CDR2 from the germline V gene are SGHKS and YYEKEE (reference sequence). This CDR3 reads CASSRDSGRAYNEQFF. CDR3 nucleotides: TGTGCCAGCAGCCGTGACAGCGGGAGGGCCTACAATGAGCAGTTCTTC.

The rearrangement links TRBV7-6 to TRBJ2-7; D is perhaps TRBD2 (6 bases). Germline V gene lookup returns CDR1 SGHVS and CDR2 FNYEAQ. Trimming took 5 bases from V and 2 from J, leaving 16 bases between them. The CDR3 is 15 residues long. The CDR3 coding sequence is TGTGCCAGCAGCCGCGAAGGGGACTTCACCTACGAGCAGTACTTC. Amino acids: CASSREGDFTYEQYF.

The chain carries TRBV5-4 and TRBJ2-2; 11 positions match TRBD1. The CDR3 is 17 amino acids. J gave up 4 bases and V 4 bases, and 9 bases lay outside the gene matches. Germline V gene data show CDR1 as SGHNT and CDR2 as YYREEE (reference sequence). CDR3 coding DNA: TGTGCCAGCAGCCCACTAGGACAGGGGGCGGTCACCGGGGAGCTGTTTTTT. It encodes CASSPLGQGAVTGELFF.

V gene TRBV5-1 combines with J gene TRBJ1-2; 7 bases match TRBD1. V was clipped by 4 bases and J by 5 bases; unmatched bases: 8. Germline V gene lookup returns CDR1 SGHRS and CDR2 YFSETQ. This CDR3 spans 14 amino acids. CDR3 bases: TGCGCCAGCAGCGGTGACAGGGAAGAGTATGGCTACACCTTC. This translates into CASSGDREEYGYTF.

The chain combines TRBV18 with TRBJ2-7; TRBD1 might be the D (6 bases). This CDR3 is built from 15 residues. V was trimmed by 5 bases and J by 6 bases, leaving 20 bases between them. The germline V gene has CDR1 KGHSH and CDR2 LQKENI. The CDR3: CASSATGGPIGEQYF. The CDR3 DNA sequence: TGTGCCAGCTCAGCGACAGGAGGCCCCATTGGCGAGCAGTACTTC.

The J gene is TRBJ2-7, the V gene TRBV19; 9 positions agree with TRBD2. CDR3 length: 13 amino acids. Germline loops: CDR1 LNHDA, CDR2 SQIVND (reference sequence). V lost 4 bases to trimming and J lost 4 bases; unmatched junction nucleotides: 2. The DNA of the CDR3 is TGTGCCAGTAGTAACGGACTAGCGTACGAGCAGTACTTC. Translation: CASSNGLAYEQYF.

The V gene is TRBV28, the J gene TRBJ2-7; D is possibly TRBD1 or TRBD2 (5 bases each). CDR1 and CDR2 from the germline V gene are MDHEN and SYDVKM. The CDR3 is made up of 14 amino acids. The V and J ends lost 5 bases and 3 bases respectively, with 14 bases between them. For the CDR3, the DNA is TGTGCCAGCAGTGTCACCGGGGCGGGCTACGAGCAGTACTTC. It specifies CASSVTGAGYEQYF.

V usage is TRBV29-1 and J usage is TRBJ2-6; a possible D gene is TRBD2 (6 bases). The CDR3 runs to 14 residues. CDR1 and CDR2 (germline): SQVTM, ANQGSEA. Trimming took 3 bases from V and 3 from J, leaving 9 bases between them. The CDR3 sequence is CSVDSGVGANVLTF. The CDR3 DNA is TGCAGCGTTGACTCGGGGGTTGGGGCCAACGTCCTGACTTTC. Full variable domain (missing parts from reference TRBV29-1 and TRBJ2-6): SAVISQKPSRDICQRGTSLTIQCQVDSQVTMMFWYRQQPGQSLTLIATANQGSEATYESGFVIDKFPISRPNLTFSTLTVSNMSPEDSSIYLCSVDSGVGANVLTFGAGSRLTVL.

V is TRBV28 and J is TRBJ1-3; TRBD1 aligns across 7 bases. Germline values: CDR1 MDHEN, CDR2 SYDVKM. The J segment lost 6 bases and the V segment lost 4 bases, leaving 6 bases of the junction unmatched. CDR3 length: 14 amino acids. CDR3 nucleotides: TGTGCCAGCAGTTCACCGGGACAGTTAAACACCATATATTTT. The encoded protein is CASSSPGQLNTIYF. Full variable domain (rest looked up from reference TRBV28 and TRBJ1-3): DVKVTQSSRYLVKRTGEKVFLECVQDMDHENMFWYRQDPGLGLRLIYFSYDVKMKEKGDIPEGYSVSREKKERFSLILESASTNQTSMYLCASSSPGQLNTIYFGEGSWLTVV.

The rearrangement links TRBV18 to TRBJ1-5; the D is unclear. V was pared by 9 bases and J by 2 bases, with 29 bases between. The CDR3 is 19 amino acids. The germline V gene encodes CDR1 KGHSH and CDR2 LQKENI. CDR3 DNA sequence: TGTGCCAGACCAACCCCCCCTCGTCACACGGACGTGCGCAATCAGCCCCAGCATTTT. Translated: CARPTPPRHTDVRNQPQHF.

The chain links TRBV28 to TRBJ2-7; D remains ambiguous. Per germline, CDR1 MDHEN and CDR2 SYDVKM. V gave up 2 bases and J gave up 10 bases, with 15 bases separating them. This CDR3 is 13 amino acids long. CDR3 protein: CASSLGNRDNQYF. As DNA, the CDR3 is TGTGCCAGCAGTTTAGGGAACAGAGACAATCAGTACTTC.

The V gene is TRBV7-8, the J gene TRBJ2-3; 9 bases map to TRBD2. Germline values: CDR1 SGHVS, CDR2 FQNEAQ. The V gene end was trimmed by 2 bases and the J gene end by 2 bases; junction bases not matched to a gene: 5. The CDR3 has 16 amino acids. The CDR3 nucleotides are TGTGCCAGCAGCTTAATAGCGGGAGTCGACACAGATACGCAGTATTTT. Translation gives CASSLIAGVDTDTQYF.

The J gene is TRBJ2-7, the V gene TRBV28; a weak D match, TRBD1 (6 bases). This CDR3 has 15 amino acids. V lost 8 bases and J 1 base, leaving 18 bases between the germline ends. From germline, CDR1 is MDHEN and CDR2 SYDVKM. DNA of the CDR3: TGTGCCAGCGGGCAGACTTCACAGGGATCCTACGAGCAGTACTTC. Amino acid sequence: CASGQTSQGSYEQYF. The whole variable domain, filled in from reference TRBV28 and TRBJ2-7, reads DVKVTQSSRYLVKRTGEKVFLECVQDMDHENMFWYRQDPGLGLRLIYFSYDVKMKEKGDIPEGYSVSREKKERFSLILESASTNQTSMYLCASGQTSQGSYEQYFGPGTRLTVT.

The chain uses TRBV29-1 and TRBJ1-4; 10 bases align to TRBD1. Germline CDR1 reads SQVTM; CDR2 reads ANQGSEA. Unmatched junction bases numbered 4, after V lost 5 bases and J lost 7 bases. CDR3 length: 13 residues. CDR3 coding DNA: TGCAGCGTTCGACAGGGGGCCAGTGAAAAACTGTTTTTT. Its translation is CSVRQGASEKLFF.

The chain joins TRBV19 to TRBJ2-4; 8 bases are a match to TRBD2. V lost 2 bases and J lost 3; bases outside the gene matches: 9. Looked up from germline, CDR1 is LNHDA and CDR2 is SQIVND (reference sequence). CDR3 length: 17 amino acids. In nucleotides, the CDR3 is TGTGCCAGTAGTATAAGTATAGCGGGGATTGTCAAAAACATTCAGTACTTC. Amino acids: CASSISIAGIVKNIQYF.

The CDR3 nucleotides are TGTGCCAGCAGCTTAGGCAGGGGGCACGGGGAGCTGTTTTTT. Its protein product is CASSLGRGHGELFF. The chain has TRBV7-7 and TRBJ2-2, with 8 bases fitting TRBD1. The germline gives CDR1 SSHAT, CDR2 FNYEAQ (reference sequence). The CDR3 sequence is 14 residues long. The ends lost 1 base at V and 7 bases at J; junction bases unmatched: 2.

V and J are TRBV27 and TRBJ1-1; 10 bases map to TRBD1. The CDR3 has 15 residues. Germline V gives CDR1 MNHEY, CDR2 SMNVEV (reference sequence). Unmatched junction bases numbered 5, after V lost 6 bases and J lost 1 base. This CDR3 is CASSLDRGPNTEAFF. CDR3 nucleotide sequence: TGTGCCAGCAGCCTAGACAGGGGGCCGAACACTGAAGCTTTCTTT.

This clone was found a few times. CDR3 sequence (DNA): TGTGCCAGCAGTGAGGAACAGCTAGCGGGAGCCTACGAGCAGTACTTC. It codes for CASSEEQLAGAYEQYF. The chain employs TRBV2 and TRBJ2-7; 10 bases fit TRBD2. The germline V gene has CDR1 SNHLY and CDR2 FYNNEI. CDR3 length equals 16 residues. The V segment lost 3 bases and the J segment 2 bases; nucleotides outside the gene matches: 7. Combining the CDR3 with reference TRBV2 and TRBJ2-7 gives the whole variable domain EPEVTQTPSHQVTQMGQEVILRCVPISNHLYFYWYRQILGQKVEFLVSFYNNEISEKSEIFDDQFSVERPDGSNFTLKIRSTKLEDSAMYFCASSEEQLAGAYEQYFGPGTRLTVT.

The rearrangement uses TRBV7-2 and TRBJ2-1; unclear D gene. CDR1 SGHTA and CDR2 FQGNSA come from the germline V gene. The length of the CDR3 is 15 residues. Deletions cut 2 bases from V and 5 bases from J, with 13 bases between. CDR3 loop: CASSLMTGPNNEQFF. CDR3 nucleotides: TGTGCCAGCAGCTTAATGACCGGACCCAACAATGAGCAGTTCTTC.

V gene TRBV7-9 combines with J gene TRBJ1-4; D is undetermined. The CDR3 covers 14 residues. CDR1 SEHNR and CDR2 FQNEAQ come from the germline V gene (reference sequence). V was trimmed by 2 bases and J by 0 bases, leaving 4 bases between them. CDR3: CASSLFATNEKLFF. The CDR3 coding sequence is TGTGCCAGCAGCTTATTCGCAACTAATGAAAAACTGTTTTTT. The whole variable domain, remainder taken from reference TRBV7-9 and TRBJ1-4, is DTGVSQNPRHKITKRGQNVTFRCDPISEHNRLYWYRQTLGQGPEFLTYFQNEAQLEKSRLLSDRFSAERPKGSFSTLEIQRTEQGDSAMYLCASSLFATNEKLFFGSGTQLSVL.

This clone was seen a single time. CDR3 loop: CASTGFRGSNQPQHF. The CDR3 bases are TGTGCCAGCACCGGCTTTCGGGGAAGCAATCAGCCCCAGCATTTT. This rearrangement joins TRBV27 to TRBJ1-5; D remains unclear. The germline V and J ends were trimmed by 7 bases and 1 base, with 14 bases remaining between them. From germline, CDR1 is MNHEY and CDR2 SMNVEV (reference sequence). The CDR3 has 15 amino acids.

A remark on this clone: One end of the junction varies from germline; a read error may be responsible. The V gene is TRBV5-5, the J gene TRBJ2-4, with TRBD1 matching over 7 bases. Germline CDR1 and CDR2: SGHKS and YYEKEE (reference sequence). The CDR3 covers 15 residues. Here the CDR3 DNA reads TGTGCCAGCAGCCAATACGACAGGGAGAAAAACATTCAGTGCTTC. Protein product: CASSQYDREKNIQCF.